This entry concerns a single T cell receptor (beta chain). The CDR3 loop spans 15 amino acids. The V gene's germline CDR1 is MNHEY and CDR2 SMNVEV (reference sequence). Trimming shortened V by 0 bases and J by 4 bases, and 12 bases separated the two germline ends. Measured with immunoSEQ multiplex PCR; TCRdb has only the in-frame clones, and not every one. The sample carries approximately 1,000,000 clones, approximately 80% recorded once. This entry is derived from a study of shared clonotypes between healthy human individuals. Study-wide context: Every donor yielded three CD4 naive, three CD4 memory, two CD8 naive and one CD8 memory plate.

Material: memory CD4+ T cells from PBMCs. Described subset: CD45RA-negative fraction. The sequence was obtained from a man between 18 and 35 years old in good health. Some clones in this sample may be carry-over from other donors' samples. The rearrangement uses TRBV27 and TRBJ1-1; D is possibly TRBD1 (6 bases). CDR3 nucleotides: TGTGCCAGCAGTTTATCGAGGGGGGGGAGCACTGAAGCTTTCTTT. It yields the protein CASSLSRGGSTEAFF.